The clone carrying this TCR beta chain was seen at least ten times. This sample was taken from a study of breast tumors, draining lymph nodes, adjacent tissues. TCRdb used MiXCR to reprocess the multiplex PCR reads, holding one entry per CDR3 protein. There are 100,000 to 150,000 distinct CDR3 sequences in the sample; just under 20% occur only once, and less than 4% lies in the top ten. Trimming at V came to 10 bases and at J to 6 bases, leaving 14 bases not matched to a gene. CDR3 size: 15 residues. The V gene's germline CDR1 is WSHSY and CDR2 SAAADI. Axillary draining lymph nodes of breast cancer patients supplied the node samples.

This receptor was obtained from a female donor with breast cancer. Some clones in this sample may be carry-over from other donors' samples. The sequenced sample was axillary lymph node tissue. The chain carries TRBV10-2 and TRBJ2-7, with 11 bases matching TRBD2. The CDR3 is CATSLLAGGFGEQYF. DNA for the CDR3: TGCGCCACCAGCCTTCTAGCGGGGGGCTTCGGCGAGCAGTACTTC.